These T cell receptor beta chains were read from a single sample in a study of blood T cell repertoires in COVID-19. Data came from immunoSEQ multiplex PCR; TCRdb stores just in-frame clones and leaves some out. The table includes about 63,000 clones, about 81% detected once. Sequencing was performed on peripheral blood. These receptors all stem from a man aged 55 to 70 with COVID-19, enrolled during active disease. Both conserved end residues are part of each CDR3. The D gene is left open where the match is weak. Clone sizes are given selectively: once, few, many, or a class where the clone is expanded.

j_call clone_size v_call d_call cdr3_nt cdr3_aa
TRBJ2-5 . TRBV10-3 TRBD2 TGTGCCACTAGTAGCGGGGGGACCCAAGAGACCCAGTACTTC CATSSGGTQETQYF
TRBJ2-2 . TRBV27 TRBD2 TGTGCCAGCAGTTTCTTTGGGACTAGCGGGAGTCCCGGGGAGCTGTTTTTT CASSFFGTSGSPGELFF
TRBJ1-2 . TRBV7-2 . TGTGCCAGCAGCCTGGGGCCAGGGGCTTTTAACTATGGCTACACCTTC CASSLGPGAFNYGYTF
TRBJ2-2 . TRBV7-6 . TGTGCCAGCAGCTTAGCTCCGTACACCGGGGAGCTGTTTTTT CASSLAPYTGELFF
TRBJ2-7 . TRBV7-3 TRBD2 TGTGCCAGCAGCTCTCTAGCGGGAGGGTCCGAGCAGTACTTC CASSSLAGGSEQYF
TRBJ2-2 . TRBV15 TRBD1 TGTGCCACCAGCAGGTCCAGGACAGGGGACGGGGAGCTGTTTTTT CATSRSRTGDGELFF
TRBJ2-3 few TRBV7-3 TRBD2 TGTGCCAGCAGCACGGGACTAGCAAGCACAGATACGCAGTATTTT CASSTGLASTDTQYF
TRBJ2-6 . TRBV15 TRBD1 TGTGCCACCAGCAGAGATCGAAAGGGGGCTCTTCCTGGGGCCAACGTCCTGACTTTC CATSRDRKGALPGANVLTF
TRBJ1-3 . TRBV5-1 . TGCGCCAGCAGCCTGGACTGGAGCTCTGGAAACACCATATATTTT CASSLDWSSGNTIYF
TRBJ1-5 . TRBV7-8 TRBD1 TGTGCCAGCAGCTTGGGGGGACAGGGAATTCGTCAGCCCCAGCATTTT CASSLGGQGIRQPQHF
TRBJ2-1 . TRBV9 TRBD1 TGTGCCAGCAGCGTAGACCCCGGGACAGGGGGTATTGAGCAGTTCTTC CASSVDPGTGGIEQFF
TRBJ1-1 . TRBV5-1 TRBD1 TGCGCCAGCAGCCCCAGACAGGGGGCAAGTGGTGAAGCTTTCTTT CASSPRQGASGEAFF
TRBJ1-3 . TRBV4-2 TRBD1 TGTGCCAGCAGCCAAGATGGAACAGGGGGCCTCTCTGGAAACACCATATATTTT CASSQDGTGGLSGNTIYF
TRBJ2-7 . TRBV15 TRBD2 TGTGCCACCAGCAGAGGGGGTAGCGGGGCCCTCGAGCAGTACTTC CATSRGGSGALEQYF
TRBJ1-2 . TRBV20-1 . TGCAGTGCTAGTTTTCGACAGAACTATGGCTACACCTTC CSASFRQNYGYTF
TRBJ1-5 . TRBV6-5 . TGTGCCAGCAGTCCGAATCAGCCCCAGCATTTT CASSPNQPQHF
TRBJ2-7 . TRBV6-6 . TGTGCCAGCAGTTATGGGGCAGGGCCCTACGAGCAGTACTTC CASSYGAGPYEQYF
TRBJ2-7 . TRBV27 . TGTGCCAGCAGACCCCAGAGGAGCTCCTACGAGCAGTACTTC CASRPQRSSYEQYF
TRBJ2-7 . TRBV2 . TGTGCCAGCAGAATTACCGGGACAACGATTACCTACGAGCAGTACTTC CASRITGTTITYEQYF
TRBJ2-4 . TRBV4-1 TRBD1 TGCGCCAGCAGCCAGTACCAGGGGGAGGCCAAAAACATTCAGTACTTC CASSQYQGEAKNIQYF
TRBJ2-6 . TRBV7-3 . TGTGCCAGCAGCCCCCGTTTGGCAGGGGCCAACGTCCTGACTTTC CASSPRLAGANVLTF
TRBJ1-5 . TRBV27 . TGTGCCAGCAGTGGGACGGGAGTTCAGCCCCAGCATTTT CASSGTGVQPQHF
TRBJ2-1 few TRBV14 TRBD2 TGTGCCAGCAGCCAGACCGGCATCTCTCTAGCGGGAGGGCTGGTTGAGCAGTTCTTC CASSQTGISLAGGLVEQFF
TRBJ1-2 once TRBV6-5 TRBD1 TGTGCCAGCAGTTACTCGAGGGACAGTATCCTCACCTTC CASSYSRDSILTF
TRBJ2-7 few TRBV3-1/TRBV3-2 . TGTGCCAGCAGCCAAGCTGGCCACGAGCAGTACTTC CASSQAGHEQYF
TRBJ2-3 few TRBV18 . TGTGCCAGCTCACCAGGGGGCCTGAATACGCAGTATTTT CASSPGGLNTQYF
TRBJ2-3 . TRBV7-6 TRBD2 TGTGCCAGCAGCTTAGCGTCCCCTATAGCGGGAGCTTACACAGATACGCAGTATTTT CASSLASPIAGAYTDTQYF
TRBJ2-7 . TRBV3-1/TRBV3-2 TRBD1 TGTGCCAGCACCGCCGCTAACAGGGGCCACCACGAGCAGTACTTC CASTAANRGHHEQYF
TRBJ1-1 . TRBV10-3 . TGTGCCATCCGACAAGGGGGGGGGAACACTGAAGCTTTCTTT CAIRQGGGNTEAFF
TRBJ1-1 . TRBV7-9 TRBD1 TGTGCCAGCAGCATACAGGGGGCTGGAGGCACTGAAGCTTTCTTT CASSIQGAGGTEAFF
TRBJ2-5 . TRBV5-4 TRBD2 TGTGCCAGCAGTGACCTTAGCGGGGCTTATCGAGAGACCCAGTACTTC CASSDLSGAYRETQYF
TRBJ2-3 . TRBV13 . TGTGCCAGCAGCGCGGGCGGCGTGGACAGTGGGACAGATACGCAGTATTTT CASSAGGVDSGTDTQYF
TRBJ2-1 . TRBV5-6 . TGTGCCAGCAGCTTGTTGAGCTCCTACAATGAGCAGTTCTTC CASSLLSSYNEQFF
TRBJ2-3 . TRBV7-8 TRBD2 TGTGCCAGCAGTAGACTAGCGGTCACAGATACGCAGTATTTT CASSRLAVTDTQYF
TRBJ1-1 . TRBV19 . TGTGCCAGTAGTACCTTGACAGATATGAACACTGAAGCTTTCTTT CASSTLTDMNTEAFF
TRBJ2-2 . TRBV7-3 TRBD2 TGTGCCAGCAGCCGGGGGGGCCCCGGGGAGCTGTTTTTT CASSRGGPGELFF
TRBJ2-1 . TRBV30 TRBD2 TGTGCCTGGAAACGACTAGCTTCCTACAATGAGCAGTTCTTC CAWKRLASYNEQFF
TRBJ1-2 . TRBV4-3 . TGCGCCAGCAGCCAAGGGGCCGGGGTGGATGGCTACACCTTC CASSQGAGVDGYTF
TRBJ1-1 . TRBV10-3 . TGTGCCATCAGTGAGGGGGGGGGCCCGGGAGCTTTCTTT CAISEGGGPGAFF
TRBJ2-3 . TRBV5-1 . TGCGCCAGCACCGCGGGGCTCACAGATACGCAGTATTTT CASTAGLTDTQYF
TRBJ1-1 . TRBV29-1 . TGCAGCGTTGCGATGGCGGTAATGACCTCCGAAGCTTTCTTT CSVAMAVMTSEAFF
TRBJ1-6 . TRBV30 TRBD1 TGTGCCTGGGCACGGGACAGAAGTTCACCCCTCCACTTT CAWARDRSSPLHF
TRBJ1-1 . TRBV19 . TGTGCCAGTAGTATTCCGGGAGGGGCAAACACTGAAGCTTTCTTT CASSIPGGANTEAFF
TRBJ1-3 . TRBV11-2 . TGTGCCAGCAGCTTAGATCGGGGGGTTGGGGCTCGGAACACCATATATTTT CASSLDRGVGARNTIYF
TRBJ2-1 . TRBV5-4 TRBD1 TGTGCCAGCAGCTCTAAGACAGGGGGCAGTGAGCAGTTCTTC CASSSKTGGSEQFF
TRBJ2-1 . TRBV7-8 TRBD2 TGTGCCAGCAGCGTGTGGCGGGGGAGCTCCTACAATGAGCAGTTCTTC CASSVWRGSSYNEQFF
TRBJ2-7 . TRBV4-1 . TGCGCCAGCAGCCTCGGACAGAACTCCTACGAGCAGTACTTC CASSLGQNSYEQYF
TRBJ1-2 once TRBV16 . TGTGCCAGCAGCCAAACCAGGGGCTACACCTTC CASSQTRGYTF
TRBJ2-7 . TRBV27 TRBD1 TGTGCCAGCAGGAGGGGTGACAGGGGGCAGATCGAGCAGTACTTC CASRRGDRGQIEQYF
TRBJ1-2 once TRBV5-8 TRBD1 TGTGCCAGCAGCTTGACGGGACAGCAGTTCAACTATGGCTACACCTTC CASSLTGQQFNYGYTF
TRBJ2-5 . TRBV9 TRBD2 TGTGCCAGCAGGGGGGAGGGTTTGGAGACCCAGTACTTC CASRGEGLETQYF
TRBJ1-1 . TRBV9 . TGTGCCAGCAGCGTTGCCCCGTCTATGAACACTGAAGCTTTCTTT CASSVAPSMNTEAFF
TRBJ2-3 . TRBV5-1 . TGCGCCAGCAGCTTGGATGTGGCCGATACGCAGTATTTT CASSLDVADTQYF
TRBJ1-3 . TRBV5-1 TRBD1 TGCGCCAGCAGCTTGGAGGCAGGGGGTGGTGGAAACACCATATATTTT CASSLEAGGGGNTIYF
TRBJ1-2 . TRBV10-3 TRBD1 TGTGCCATCAGTGGAGGGGGCGATGGCTACACCTTC CAISGGGDGYTF
TRBJ2-3 . TRBV10-3 . TGTGCCATCAACGCAGGGGACACAGATACGCAGTATTTT CAINAGDTDTQYF
TRBJ2-5 few TRBV27 . TGTGCCAGCAGTTTAGGACACGGGGGTGGGGGAGAGACCCAGTACTTC CASSLGHGGGGETQYF